These T cell receptor beta chains were read from a single sample in a study of blood T cell repertoires in COVID-19. Using immunoSEQ multiplex PCR, the repertoire was profiled, and TCRdb retains in-frame clones only, with some absent. The sample consists of 99,000 or so clones, about four fifths of them appearing once. The sample taken for sequencing was peripheral blood. The receptors here all came from a woman aged 80 or over with acute or convalescent COVID-19. The CDR3 runs from the conserved cysteine through the conserved F or W. A D gene is named only where the DNA matches it firmly.

V gene	J gene	D gene	CDR3 DNA	CDR3 protein
TRBV5-1	TRBJ2-7	TRBD2	TGCGCCAGCAGCTTAGACCTCGGGTCTAGCGGGAGCCACGAGCAGTACTTC	CASSLDLGSSGSHEQYF
TRBV27	TRBJ2-2	TRBD1	TGTGCCAGCAGTTTAACACCCGGGACAGTAAACACCGGGGAGCTGTTTTTT	CASSLTPGTVNTGELFF
TRBV19	TRBJ1-4	-	TGTGCCACGGGCACGTTGGGGGGGCAAGGTGAAAAACTGTTTTTT	CATGTLGGQGEKLFF
TRBV3-1/TRBV3-2	TRBJ2-3	TRBD1	TGTGCCAGCAGCTTAACAGGGGGCGGTTTTATCACGCAGTATTTT	CASSLTGGGFITQYF
TRBV7-2	TRBJ2-3	TRBD1	TGTGCCAGCAGACCGGACAGGGGAGGATCAGATACGCAGTATTTT	CASRPDRGGSDTQYF
TRBV30	TRBJ1-2	TRBD1	TGTGCCTGGAGCAGACAGGGTTTCTTCTATGGCTACACCTTC	CAWSRQGFFYGYTF
TRBV2	TRBJ1-1	-	TGTGCCAGCAGTACAGCCGGGAGGAACACTGAAGCTTTCTTT	CASSTAGRNTEAFF
TRBV3-1/TRBV3-2	TRBJ1-2	TRBD1	TGTGCCAGCAGCCAAAGGGGGCCTGGAGGCTACACCTTC	CASSQRGPGGYTF
TRBV5-1	TRBJ2-5	-	TGCGCCAGCAGCTTGGGACAGGTTCGAGAGACCCAGTACTTC	CASSLGQVRETQYF
TRBV5-1	TRBJ1-2	-	TGCGCCAGCAGCAACAGGGACTATGGCTACACCTTC	CASSNRDYGYTF
TRBV3-1/TRBV3-2	TRBJ2-1	TRBD2	TGTGCCAGCAGCCTCGGACTAGCGGGAGGGCCAGAAGGGGAGCAGTTCTTC	CASSLGLAGGPEGEQFF
TRBV3-1/TRBV3-2	TRBJ2-7	-	TGTGCCAGCAGCCCGTGGGTAGGGGGCTACGAGCAGTACTTC	CASSPWVGGYEQYF
TRBV6-5	TRBJ1-1	TRBD1	TGTGCCAGCAGGGGGTACAGGGGATGGACTGAAGCTTTCTTT	CASRGYRGWTEAFF
TRBV10-3	TRBJ2-7	TRBD1	TGTGCCAGTTCGGGACAGGGGGCTTACGAGCAGTACTTC	CASSGQGAYEQYF
TRBV29-1	TRBJ2-2	-	TGCAGCGCCACTAAACCTACGAACACCGGGGAGCTGTTTTTT	CSATKPTNTGELFF
TRBV30	TRBJ1-6	TRBD1	TGTGCCTGGAGACCCGGGACAGGGTCACCCCTCCACTTT	CAWRPGTGSPLHF